This passage covers 6 T cell receptor beta chains from one sample sequenced in a study of vaccination and CD4 T cells after COVID-19. The assay that was used to sequence DNA from cultured CD4+ T cells was the Oncomine TCR Beta short-read assay. TCRdb recomputed calls from the PCR reads with MiXCR, one row per CDR3 protein. Of about 15,000 distinct CDR3 sequences in the sample, approximately 71% were seen once. Documented treatment: roughly nine-day PBMC culture with coronavirus spike peptide pools or control peptides (ViraFEST assay). These receptors lack a known antigen. The sample taken for sequencing was CD4+ T cells from blood, cultured in vitro. The source of these receptors is a human donor who had recovered from COVID-19.

The rearrangement joins TRBV4-3 to TRBJ1-6; maybe TRBD1 (6 bases). The CDR3 totals 19 residues. The germline gives CDR1 LGHNA, CDR2 YSLEER. The ends were cut back, 1 base at V and 5 bases at J, with 21 bases in the middle. CDR3: CASSQGAPGTGTHNSPLHF. Here the CDR3 DNA reads TGCGCCAGCAGCCAAGGGGCCCCCGGAACAGGGACACATAATTCACCCCTCCACTTT.

To note about this clonotype: An end of the junction does not agree with germline; a read error may underlie this. The chain has TRBV7-9 and TRBJ2-5; D gene uncertain. From germline, CDR1 is SEHNR and CDR2 FQNEAQ (reference sequence). CDR3 length equals 13 residues. The CDR3 reads CASSQALGETQYF. The CDR3 nucleotides read TGCGCCAGCAGCCAAGCCTTGGGAGAGACCCAGTACTTC.

The V call is TRBV7-9, the J call TRBJ2-2; D tentatively fits TRBD1 or TRBD2 (5 bases each). Trimming removed 4 bases from V and 6 bases from J, with 15 bases in between. This CDR3 is built from 15 residues. CDR1 and CDR2 from the germline V gene are SEHNR and FQNEAQ (reference sequence). Written as DNA, the CDR3 is TGTGCCAGCAGCTATACTAGAAAGGGACCCGGGGAGCTGTTTTTT. Protein sequence: CASSYTRKGPGELFF.

V usage is TRBV27 and J usage is TRBJ2-1; 9 positions agree with TRBD2. In germline, CDR1 is MNHEY, CDR2 SMNVEV (reference sequence). Trimming removed 2 bases from V and 9 bases from J; junction bases left unmatched: 14. The CDR3 length is 17 residues. The CDR3 region is CASSLRGGAGGHPEQFF. CDR3 in DNA: TGTGCCAGCAGTTTAAGGGGGGGGGCGGGAGGGCACCCTGAGCAGTTCTTC.

This chain links TRBV10-1 with TRBJ2-7; D perhaps matches TRBD1 (6 bases). Trimming cost V 3 bases and J 3 bases, with 12 bases left between them. The CDR3 totals 14 residues. Germline-derived CDR1 and CDR2 are WNHNN and SYGVQD (reference sequence). The CDR3: CASSDIQGDYEQYF. As DNA, the CDR3 is TGCGCCAGCAGTGATATACAGGGAGACTACGAGCAGTACTTC.

This clonotype was detected a few times. The chain couples TRBV4-3 to TRBJ2-5, with D perhaps matching TRBD1 or TRBD2 (6 bases each). This CDR3 has 17 amino acids. Germline V gene data show CDR1 as LGHNA and CDR2 as YSLEER. Trimming removed 0 bases at V and 5 bases at J, with 19 bases between. The CDR3 bases are TGCGCCAGCAGCCAAGATTTTCGCAGGGGAGGCGGGGAGACCCAGTACTTC. This gives the protein CASSQDFRRGGGETQYF.